This entry lists 20 T cell receptor beta chains sequenced from one sample in a study of neurological immune-mediated disorders. TCRdb recomputed calls from the 5' RACE reads with MiXCR, one row per CDR3 protein. The sample comprises about 20,000 distinct CDR3 sequences, approximately 6.8% of which are singletons, and less than 20% rests with the top ten. Sequenced sample: CD8+ T cells from blood. The receptors shown here come from a woman aged 25 to 39 with HTLV-1-associated myelopathy (HAM/TSP).

This rearrangement joins TRBV6-1 to TRBJ2-2, with a weak D call TRBD2 (5 bases). The CDR3 spans 14 residues. Trimming took off 6 bases at V and 3 bases at J, with 11 bases between the two ends. The germline V gene has CDR1 MNHNS and CDR2 SASEGT. CDR3 sequence: CASRVQADTGELFF. DNA of the CDR3: TGTGCCAGCAGGGTACAAGCGGACACCGGGGAGCTGTTTTTT.

The rearrangement uses TRBV7-9 and TRBJ2-7; D may be TRBD2 (5 bases). From germline, CDR1 is SEHNR and CDR2 FQNEAQ (reference sequence). The length of the CDR3 is 15 residues. V was trimmed by 5 bases and J by 4 bases, leaving 18 bases between them. The CDR3, as DNA: TGTGCCAGCAGCCAACTAGAAAACGGGGAATACGAGCAGTACTTC. Translating it yields CASSQLENGEYEQYF. The variable domain in full, completed from reference TRBV7-9 and TRBJ2-7, reads DTGVSQNPRHKITKRGQNVTFRCDPISEHNRLYWYRQTLGQGPEFLTYFQNEAQLEKSRLLSDRFSAERPKGSFSTLEIQRTEQGDSAMYLCASSQLENGEYEQYFGPGTRLTVT.

There are many counts of this clonotype. The chain couples TRBV7-9 to TRBJ1-5; D not certain. Germline CDR1 SEHNR, CDR2 FQNEAQ (reference sequence). V gave up 2 bases and J gave up 6 bases, with 5 bases separating them. CDR3 length: 12 amino acids. Written as DNA, the CDR3 is TGTGCCAGCAGCTTACCTGGTCAGCCCCAGCATTTT. Residues: CASSLPGQPQHF.

This clonotype was seen repeatedly, ten times or more. This chain links TRBV7-9 with TRBJ2-2; the D gene is possibly TRBD1 (5 bases). Germline V gives CDR1 SEHNR, CDR2 FQNEAQ (reference sequence). The CDR3 sequence is 12 residues long. V lost 6 bases, J lost 6 bases, and 8 bases lay in between. The CDR3 loop reads CASRQGSGELFF. CDR3 bases: TGTGCCAGCAGGCAGGGTTCCGGGGAGCTGTTTTTT.

In this sample, this clonotype turned up many times. The rearrangement joins TRBV5-1 to TRBJ2-1, with D possibly being TRBD1 (6 bases). The germline V gene encodes CDR1 SGHRS and CDR2 YFSETQ. The CDR3 is 13 residues long. V gave up 4 bases and J gave up 4 bases, with 9 bases separating them. CDR3 amino acids: CASSPTGYNEQFF. The CDR3 DNA reads TGCGCCAGCAGCCCGACAGGTTACAATGAGCAGTTCTTC.

This clonotype has ten or more counts. The chain is built from TRBV5-1 and TRBJ2-1, with TRBD2 as a possible D gene (6 bases). The V gene's germline CDR1 is SGHRS and CDR2 YFSETQ. There are 15 residues in the CDR3. With 0 bases removed from V and 4 bases from J, the gap between germline ends came to 11 bases. The CDR3 loop is CASSLAGGDYNEQFF. The DNA for the CDR3 is TGCGCCAGCAGCTTGGCCGGGGGAGATTACAATGAGCAGTTCTTC.

This clonotype was seen ten or more times. This chain links TRBV4-2 with TRBJ2-5, with a tentative D call TRBD1 (6 bases). Trimming pared 5 bases from V and 2 bases from J, leaving 12 bases between. Germline values: CDR1 LGHNA, CDR2 YNFKEQ. This CDR3 contains 14 residues. CDR3 in DNA: TGTGCCAGCAGCGACCCGGGACAACAAGAGACCCAGTACTTC. This translates into CASSDPGQQETQYF.

This clonotype has at least ten counts. The J gene is TRBJ2-7, the V gene TRBV11-3; TRBD2 might be the D (5 bases). Germline V gene lookup returns CDR1 SGHNT and CDR2 YENEEA. V lost 8 bases and J 0 bases, leaving 14 bases between the germline ends. This CDR3 is built from 14 residues. The CDR3 nucleotides read TGTGCCAGCTCCACTCGTCGGGGCTCCTACGAGCAGTACTTC. Encoded protein: CASSTRRGSYEQYF.

This clonotype occurred many times. V usage is TRBV6-1 and J usage is TRBJ1-5; 9 nucleotides align to TRBD1. The CDR3 spans 20 residues. Germline trimming cut 7 bases from V and 0 bases from J; bases unmatched to any gene: 19. CDR1 is MNHNS, CDR2 SASEGT, per germline. CDR3 protein: CASTYKNRDRAFYSNQPQHF. The CDR3 DNA reads TGTGCCAGCACCTATAAAAATCGGGACAGGGCCTTCTATAGCAATCAGCCCCAGCATTTT.

This clonotype was recorded many times. V and J are TRBV20-1 and TRBJ1-5; D gene uncertain. The CDR3 length is 14 residues. The V end was cut by 0 bases, the J end by 5 bases, with 11 bases between. Per the germline V gene, CDR1 is DFQATT and CDR2 is SNEGSKA (reference sequence). CDR3 bases: TGCAGTGCTAGAGATCCAGAAGGGTATCAGCCCCAGCATTTT. As protein: CSARDPEGYQPQHF.

On this clonotype: The junction differs from germline at one of its ends, possibly a read error. The chain is built from TRBV2 and TRBJ2-7; D is unclear. Germline CDR1 and CDR2: SNHLY and FYNNEI. The CDR3 is made up of 14 amino acids. CDR3 amino acids: CASSGAGDSYEKYF. The CDR3 DNA follows: TGTGCAAGCAGTGGTGCCGGAGACTCCTACGAGAAGTACTTC.

This chain links TRBV6-2 or TRBV6-3 with TRBJ1-5, with no clear D. The length of the CDR3 is 15 residues. Germline assignment: CDR1 MNHEY and CDR2 SVGEGT. Between the trimmed V and J ends, which lost 6 bases and 1 base, there was a span of 13 bases. CDR3 nucleotide sequence: TGTGCCAGCAGAGGCGGCCTAAGAAGCAATCAGCCCCAGCATTTT. It codes for CASRGGLRSNQPQHF.

Ten or more counts support this clonotype. CDR3 coding DNA: TGCAGCGTTGAGTACGCGGGGGCCTACGAGCAGTACTTC. Translation: CSVEYAGAYEQYF. This sequence joins TRBV29-1 and TRBJ2-7, with TRBD2 identical over 7 bases. CDR1 SQVTM and CDR2 ANQGSEA come from the germline V gene. This CDR3 comprises 13 residues. J gave up 2 bases and V 3 bases, and 4 bases lay outside the gene matches.

This clonotype appeared many times. V usage is TRBV20-1 and J usage is TRBJ1-4, with D uncertain. Trimming pared 0 bases from V and 8 bases from J, leaving 19 bases between. Germline CDR1 DFQATT, CDR2 SNEGSKA (reference sequence). The CDR3 has 16 residues. The CDR3 reads CSARDDFRHLDEKLFF. The CDR3 DNA sequence: TGCAGTGCTAGAGACGATTTCCGGCACCTCGACGAAAAACTGTTTTTT.

The sample holds many counts of this clonotype. The J gene is TRBJ1-1, the V gene TRBV7-9; possibly TRBD1 for D (6 bases). There are 13 residues in the CDR3. V dropped 6 bases and J dropped 4 bases, with 12 bases sitting between them. From germline, CDR1 is SEHNR and CDR2 FQNEAQ (reference sequence). CDR3 nucleotide sequence: TGTGCCAGCAGACCTACAGGGAGCACTGAAGCTTTCTTT. It specifies CASRPTGSTEAFF.

This clonotype has ten or more counts. The rearrangement links TRBV2 to TRBJ1-1; the D gene is possibly TRBD1 (5 bases). Trimming took off 3 bases at V and 2 bases at J, with 16 bases between the two ends. The CDR3 length is 16 residues. Germline V gene sequence: CDR1 SNHLY, CDR2 FYNNEI. CDR3 nucleotides: TGTGCCAGCAGTGATAGTTGGGGCAGCGTAAACACTGAAGCTTTCTTT. This codes for CASSDSWGSVNTEAFF.

This clonotype was seen at least ten times. The chain couples TRBV6-1 to TRBJ2-7; maybe TRBD1 (5 bases). Germline V gene sequence: CDR1 MNHNS, CDR2 SASEGT. The length of the CDR3 is 17 residues. The V gene lost 0 bases and the J gene lost 1 base, with 16 bases spanning the gap. CDR3 DNA: TGTGCCAGCAGTGAAGCGGGTCTTGCAGGGAAGTCCTACGAGCAGTACTTC. The encoded protein is CASSEAGLAGKSYEQYF.

This clonotype is deemed medium-sized (0.01 to 0.1%). J is TRBJ1-6 and V is TRBV5-1, with unresolved D. The ends were cut back, 4 bases at V and 4 bases at J, with 12 bases in the middle. Germline V gene data show CDR1 as SGHRS and CDR2 as YFSETQ. The CDR3 loop spans 15 amino acids. CDR3: CASSQDPRYNSPLHF. As DNA, the CDR3 is TGCGCCAGCAGCCAAGACCCACGGTATAATTCACCCCTCCACTTT.

This clonotype was seen repeatedly, ten times or more. V gene TRBV5-1 combines with J gene TRBJ2-2; 7 bases fit TRBD2. The length of the CDR3 is 13 residues. V lost 4 bases to trimming and J lost 6 bases; unmatched junction nucleotides: 3. Per germline, CDR1 SGHRS and CDR2 YFSETQ. This CDR3 reads CASSPLAAGELFF. The CDR3 DNA sequence: TGCGCCAGCAGCCCCCTAGCGGCCGGGGAGCTGTTTTTT. The full variable domain, completed using reference TRBV5-1 and TRBJ2-2, is KAGVTQTPRYLIKTRGQQVTLSCSPISGHRSVSWYQQTPGQGLQFLFEYFSETQRNKGNFPGRFSGRQFSNSRSEMNVSTLELGDSALYLCASSPLAAGELFFGEGSRLTVL.

There are many counts of this clonotype. CDR3 amino acids: CASSWGARSTDTQYF. CDR3 DNA: TGTGCCAGCAGCTGGGGGGCCCGGTCAACAGATACGCAGTATTTT. The chain joins TRBV7-8 to TRBJ2-3, with D tentatively TRBD1 or TRBD2 (6 bases each). The length of the CDR3 is 15 residues. CDR1 SGHVS and CDR2 FQNEAQ come from the germline V gene. V dropped 4 bases and J dropped 3 bases, with 14 bases sitting between them.